This passage covers 18 T cell receptor beta chains from one sample sequenced in a study of T cell repertoires in cytomegalovirus infection. Each CDR3 protein is one row after TCRdb ran MiXCR on the reads. In the table there are roughly 760,000 distinct CDR3 sequences, roughly 36% of which are singletons. The sample consisted of PBMCs. These receptors originate from a human donor in good health (CMV status not recorded). Some clones in this sample may be carry-over from other donors' samples.

This clonotype has only a few counts. The rearrangement joins TRBV28 to TRBJ2-7, with D possibly matching TRBD2 (5 bases). The V gene lost 7 bases and the J gene lost 3 bases, with 13 bases spanning the gap. CDR1 and CDR2 from the germline V gene are MDHEN and SYDVKM. The CDR3 runs 13 residues. CDR3 in amino acids: CASTPGYGYEQYF. The CDR3 nucleotides read TGTGCCAGCACCCCGGGGTACGGCTACGAGCAGTACTTC.

This clonotype came up once. A read error may explain this, as a much larger clone is one base away. This chain links TRBV7-2 with TRBJ1-3, with 7 nucleotides matching TRBD1. CDR3 size: 14 residues. Germline loops: CDR1 SGHTA, CDR2 FQGNSA. V lost 5 bases, J lost 11 bases, and 12 bases stayed unmatched. The CDR3, as DNA: TGTGCCAGCAGCCAAGGGGGCTCAAAGAACCCCATATATTTT. This encodes CASSQGGSKNPIYF.

This clonotype was seen many times. The V and J genes are TRBV7-8 and TRBJ2-5; possible D gene TRBD1, 6 bases. Looked up from germline, CDR1 is SGHVS and CDR2 is FQNEAQ. Trimming removed 5 bases at V and 5 bases at J, with 21 bases between. The CDR3 is 16 amino acids. The DNA for the CDR3 is TGTGCCAGCAGCCCCGCTGGGGGCGTGGGTATGGAGACCCAGTACTTC. It translates to CASSPAGGVGMETQYF.

This rearrangement joins TRBV19 to TRBJ2-5, with D uncertain. In germline, CDR1 is LNHDA, CDR2 SQIVND (reference sequence). V lost 3 bases, J lost 1 base, and 12 bases lay in between. The CDR3 runs to 15 residues. The chain's CDR3 is CASSILGSVQETQYF. As DNA, the CDR3 is TGTGCCAGTAGTATCCTAGGCAGCGTCCAAGAGACCCAGTACTTC.

This clonotype was counted between two and nine times. This chain connects TRBV10-3 to TRBJ1-3, with D possibly TRBD1 on 5 matching bases. This CDR3 comprises 15 residues. V lost 2 bases and J 3 bases, leaving 11 bases between the germline ends. CDR1 ENHRY and CDR2 SYGVKD come from the germline V gene. CDR3 in DNA: TGTGCCATCAGTGAGCGGGGGACTGTTGGAAACACCATATATTTT. Encoded protein: CAISERGTVGNTIYF.

The rearrangement links TRBV28 to TRBJ1-5; 10 nucleotides match TRBD1. This CDR3 comprises 16 residues. Germline V gene sequence: CDR1 MDHEN, CDR2 SYDVKM. J gave up 4 bases and V 3 bases, and 6 bases lay outside the gene matches. The CDR3: CASSLTGGAENQPQHF. The DNA of the CDR3 is TGTGCCAGCAGTTTGACAGGGGGCGCGGAGAATCAGCCCCAGCATTTT. The variable domain in full, completed from reference TRBV28 and TRBJ1-5, reads DVKVTQSSRYLVKRTGEKVFLECVQDMDHENMFWYRQDPGLGLRLIYFSYDVKMKEKGDIPEGYSVSREKKERFSLILESASTNQTSMYLCASSLTGGAENQPQHFGDGTRLSIL.

To note about this clonotype: The junction differs from germline at one of its ends, possibly a read error. V usage is TRBV2 and J usage is TRBJ1-5; D is undetermined. CDR3 length: 15 amino acids. Germline V gene lookup returns CDR1 SNHLY and CDR2 FYNNEI. CDR3 loop: CASNEVQGSNQPQHF. The CDR3 nucleotides read TGTGCCAGCAATGAAGTTCAAGGAAGCAATCAGCCCCAGCATTTT.

This clonotype was seen more than once but under ten times. The chain has TRBV30 and TRBJ2-3, with 7 bases aligning to TRBD1. This CDR3 region has 13 residues. V lost 5 bases to trimming and J lost 0 bases; unmatched junction nucleotides: 2. The germline gives CDR1 GTSNPN, CDR2 SVGIG (reference sequence). CDR3 DNA sequence: TGTGCCTGGGGGACAGATAGCACAGATACGCAGTATTTT. As protein: CAWGTDSTDTQYF. The full variable domain, rest sourced from reference TRBV30 and TRBJ2-3, is SQTIHQWPATLVQPVGSPLSLECTVEGTSNPNLYWYRQAAGRGLQLLFYSVGIGQISSEVPQNLSASRPQDRQFILSSKKLLLSDSGFYLCAWGTDSTDTQYFGPGTRLTVL.

The chain joins TRBV11-2 to TRBJ1-2; D gene unclear. V was clipped by 1 base and J by 4 bases, with 13 bases between them. CDR1 and CDR2 (germline): SGHAT, FQNNGV. The CDR3 consists of 15 residues. For the CDR3, the DNA is TGTGCCAGCAGCTTAGGGCCCACCGGGAGCTATGGCTACACCTTC. Encoded protein: CASSLGPTGSYGYTF.

The J gene is TRBJ1-1, the V gene TRBV28; a weak D match, TRBD1 (5 bases). From germline, CDR1 is MDHEN and CDR2 SYDVKM. CDR3 size: 14 residues. V dropped 9 bases and J dropped 4 bases, with 18 bases sitting between them. This CDR3 is CASGAGGRGTEAFF. CDR3 DNA sequence: TGTGCCAGTGGGGCAGGTGGGCGAGGCACTGAAGCTTTCTTT. Full variable domain (missing parts from reference TRBV28 and TRBJ1-1): DVKVTQSSRYLVKRTGEKVFLECVQDMDHENMFWYRQDPGLGLRLIYFSYDVKMKEKGDIPEGYSVSREKKERFSLILESASTNQTSMYLCASGAGGRGTEAFFGQGTRLTVV.

The chain couples TRBV4-1 to TRBJ1-4; TRBD1 agrees at 7 bases. CDR3 size: 15 residues. V dropped 4 bases and J dropped 2; count of bases not matched to a gene: 4. Germline CDR1 and CDR2: MGHRA and YSYEKL. The CDR3 loop is CASSPSGQTNEKLFF. CDR3 nucleotide sequence: TGCGCCAGCAGCCCGTCGGGACAGACTAATGAAAAACTGTTTTTT.

The table lists this clonotype with a few counts. The chain couples TRBV4-1 to TRBJ2-2; D is uncertain. Germline loops: CDR1 MGHRA, CDR2 YSYEKL. The length of the CDR3 is 13 residues. V lost 5 bases to trimming and J lost 3 bases, with 7 bases between them. CDR3 residues: CASSGPDTGELFF. The CDR3 bases are TGCGCCAGCAGCGGGCCTGACACCGGGGAGCTGTTTTTT.

As regards this clonotype: One junction end disagrees with the germline gene, perhaps due to a read error. The chain joins TRBV11-1 to TRBJ2-7; TRBD1 might be the D (5 bases). CDR1 and CDR2 (germline): SGHAT, FQDESV (reference sequence). The CDR3 covers 17 residues. As DNA, the CDR3 is TGTGCCAGCAGCCCGTCCGTGGTGGGGCAAATCTCCTACGAGCATTACTTC. Residues: CASSPSVVGQISYEHYF.

This clonotype showed up many times. J is TRBJ1-1 and V is TRBV7-2; no definite D call. This CDR3 spans 15 amino acids. From germline, CDR1 is SGHTA and CDR2 FQGNSA. V was clipped by 0 bases and J by 1 base, with 9 bases between them. Written as DNA, the CDR3 is TGTGCCAGCAGCTTAGCGCCAGGTGGGAACACTGAAGCTTTCTTT. Translating gives CASSLAPGGNTEAFF.

The chain employs TRBV6-6 and TRBJ1-5; the D is unclear. The CDR3 spans 18 residues. Germline-derived CDR1 and CDR2 are MNHNY and SVGAGI (reference sequence). Deletions cut 0 bases from V and 4 bases from J, with 19 bases between. CDR3 sequence (DNA): TGTGCCAGCAGTTACTCGCAATCCCCGCTGGGCGGAAATCAGCCCCAGCATTTT. Translating it yields CASSYSQSPLGGNQPQHF.

The chain links TRBV20-1 to TRBJ1-1; D is perhaps TRBD1 (6 bases). V was shortened by 1 base and J by 6 bases, with 9 bases between the two germline ends. The germline V gene has CDR1 DFQATT and CDR2 SNEGSKA (reference sequence). The CDR3 consists of 12 residues. The CDR3 DNA follows: TGCAGTGCTAGAGTCCCAGGGGCTGAAGCTTTCTTT. Protein product: CSARVPGAEAFF.

The CDR3 nucleotides read TGCGCCAGCAGCTTTGGACTAGGACAAATTAGCTCCTACGAGCAGTACTTC. Its protein is CASSFGLGQISSYEQYF. The chain links TRBV5-1 to TRBJ2-7, with TRBD2 matching 7 bases. This CDR3 contains 17 residues. J gave up 0 bases and V 2 bases, and 11 bases lay outside the gene matches. From germline, CDR1 is SGHRS and CDR2 YFSETQ. Variable domain in full (rest from reference TRBV5-1 and TRBJ2-7): KAGVTQTPRYLIKTRGQQVTLSCSPISGHRSVSWYQQTPGQGLQFLFEYFSETQRNKGNFPGRFSGRQFSNSRSEMNVSTLELGDSALYLCASSFGLGQISSYEQYFGPGTRLTVT.

The CDR3 nucleotides read TGTGCCAGCAGCGGACGCCCGGGACTAGCGGGCGGAGGATTCTTAGCCAAAAACATTCAGTACTTC. This translates into CASSGRPGLAGGGFLAKNIQYF. V and J are TRBV7-2 and TRBJ2-4; 12 positions match TRBD2. Looked up from germline, CDR1 is SGHTA and CDR2 is FQGNSA. This CDR3 contains 22 residues. The ends lost 5 bases at V and 0 bases at J; junction bases unmatched: 20.